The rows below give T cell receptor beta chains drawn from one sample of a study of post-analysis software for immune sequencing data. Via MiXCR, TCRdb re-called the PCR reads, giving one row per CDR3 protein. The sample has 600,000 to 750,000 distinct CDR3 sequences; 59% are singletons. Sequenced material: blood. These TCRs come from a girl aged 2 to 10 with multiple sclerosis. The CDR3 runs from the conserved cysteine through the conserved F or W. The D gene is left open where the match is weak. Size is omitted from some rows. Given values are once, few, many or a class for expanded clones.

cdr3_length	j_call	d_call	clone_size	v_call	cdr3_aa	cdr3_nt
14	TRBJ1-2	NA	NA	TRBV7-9	CASSLASPVYGYTF	TGTGCCAGCAGCTTAGCGAGTCCGGTCTATGGCTACACCTTC
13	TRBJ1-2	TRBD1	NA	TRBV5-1	CASSLDRVWGYTF	TGCGCCAGCAGCCTGGACAGGGTCTGGGGCTACACCTTC
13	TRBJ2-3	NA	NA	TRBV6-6	CASAVMGTDTQYF	TGTGCCAGCGCCGTTATGGGCACAGATACGCAGTATTTT
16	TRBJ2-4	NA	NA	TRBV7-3	CASSPGGEGRENIQYF	TGTGCCAGCAGCCCCGGGGGAGAAGGACGCGAAAACATTCAGTACTTC
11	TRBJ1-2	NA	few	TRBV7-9	CVERGRDRYTF	TGTGTCGAACGGGGTCGCGATCGCTACACCTTC
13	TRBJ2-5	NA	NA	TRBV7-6	CASSSLYQETQYF	TGTGCCAGCAGCTCCTTGTACCAAGAGACCCAGTACTTC
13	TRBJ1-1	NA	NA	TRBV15	CATSRDPGTEAFF	TGCGCCACCAGCAGAGACCCCGGCACTGAAGCTTTCTTT
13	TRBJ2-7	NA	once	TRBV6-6	CASSLVRDDEQYF	TGTGCCAGCAGTTTGGTGAGGGATGACGAGCAGTACTTC
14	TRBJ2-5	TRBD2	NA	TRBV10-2	CVSSAGGRRETQYF	TGCGTCAGCAGCGCCGGGGGGAGGAGAGAGACCCAGTACTTC
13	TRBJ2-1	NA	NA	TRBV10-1	CASSEQRYNEQFF	TGCGCCAGCAGTGAGCAGCGGTACAATGAGCAGTTCTTC
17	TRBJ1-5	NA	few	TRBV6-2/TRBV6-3	CASSYGRTLLRDQPQHF	TGTGCCAGCAGTTACGGTAGGACCCTGCTGAGGGATCAGCCCCAGCATTTT
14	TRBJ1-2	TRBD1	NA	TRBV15	CATSKRQGYYGYTF	TGTGCCACCAGCAAACGACAGGGCTACTATGGCTACACCTTC
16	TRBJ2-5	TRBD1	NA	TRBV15	CATSRDPGGLRETQYF	TGTGCCACCAGCAGAGATCCAGGGGGCCTTCGAGAGACCCAGTACTTC
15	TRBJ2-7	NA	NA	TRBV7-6	CASSPLTGSSYEQYF	TGTGCCAGCAGCCCCTTAACAGGAAGCTCCTACGAGCAGTACTTC
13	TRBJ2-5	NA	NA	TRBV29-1	CSIGVGGRETQYF	TGCAGCATCGGAGTGGGGGGCAGGGAGACCCAGTACTTC
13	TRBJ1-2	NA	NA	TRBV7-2	CASSPFGQKRYTF	TGTGCCAGCAGCCCGTTCGGACAGAAGCGCTACACCTTC
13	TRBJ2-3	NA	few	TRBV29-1	CSVSYPSTDTQYF	TGCAGCGTCTCCTATCCTAGCACAGATACGCAGTATTTT
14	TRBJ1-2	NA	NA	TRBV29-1	CSVVSGNTNYGYTF	TGCAGCGTTGTGAGTGGCAACACTAACTATGGCTACACCTTC
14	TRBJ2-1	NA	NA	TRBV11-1	CASSLKGSHNEQFF	TGTGCCAGCAGCTTAAAAGGAAGCCACAATGAGCAGTTCTTC
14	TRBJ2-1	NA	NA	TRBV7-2	CACSLDRRYNEQFF	TGTGCCTGCAGCTTAGATCGGAGGTACAATGAGCAGTTCTTC
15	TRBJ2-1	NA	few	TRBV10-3	CAISESVRVSVMGFF	TGTGCCATCAGTGAGTCTGTGCGTGTGAGCGTGATGGGGTTCTTC
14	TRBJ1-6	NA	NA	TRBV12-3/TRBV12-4	CASSRGPGAHPLHF	TGTGCCAGCAGCCGCGGGCCAGGGGCTCACCCCCTCCACTTT
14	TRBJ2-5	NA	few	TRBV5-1	CASSTGTRGETQYF	TGCGCCAGCAGCACCGGGACAAGGGGAGAGACCCAGTACTTC
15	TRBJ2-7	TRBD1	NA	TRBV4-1	CASSQQGANPYEQYF	TGCGCCAGCAGCCAGCAGGGGGCTAACCCCTACGAGCAGTACTTC
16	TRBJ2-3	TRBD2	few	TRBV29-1	CSVAQTGLAGIDTQYF	TGCAGCGTTGCCCAGACCGGACTAGCGGGAATAGATACGCAGTATTTT
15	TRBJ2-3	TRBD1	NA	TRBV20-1	CSASEGASDTDTQYF	TGCAGTGCTAGCGAGGGGGCGAGTGACACAGATACGCAGTATTTT
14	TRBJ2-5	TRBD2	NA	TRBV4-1	CASSGGLAGVVQYF	TGCGCCAGCAGCGGGGGACTAGCGGGAGTAGTTCAGTACTTC
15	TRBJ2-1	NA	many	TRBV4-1	CASSQVPGARVEQFF	TGCGCCAGCAGCCAAGTCCCGGGAGCGCGGGTAGAGCAGTTCTTC
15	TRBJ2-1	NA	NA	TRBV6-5	CASSTFGVGRNEQFF	TGTGCCAGCAGTACCTTTGGGGTGGGGCGGAATGAGCAGTTCTTC
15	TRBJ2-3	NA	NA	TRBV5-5	CASSLWAGNTDTQYF	TGTGCCAGCAGCTTGTGGGCAGGGAACACAGATACGCAGTATTTT
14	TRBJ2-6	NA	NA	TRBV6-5	CASSMSTGANVLTF	TGTGCCAGCAGTATGAGCACTGGGGCCAACGTCCTGACTTTC
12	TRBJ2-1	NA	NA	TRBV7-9	CASSGPGNEQFF	TGTGCCAGCAGCGGGCCGGGCAATGAGCAGTTCTTC
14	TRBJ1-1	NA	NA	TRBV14	CASSRQGHGTEAFF	TGTGCCAGCAGTCGCCAGGGTCATGGGACTGAAGCTTTCTTT
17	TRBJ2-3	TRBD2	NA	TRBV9	CASSPGTSAPPGDTQYF	TGTGCCAGCAGCCCCGGGACTAGCGCGCCTCCAGGAGATACGCAGTATTTT
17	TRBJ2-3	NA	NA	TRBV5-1	CASSFGRSRLAGDTQYF	TGCGCCAGCAGCTTCGGAAGATCTCGTCTGGCGGGAGATACGCAGTATTTT
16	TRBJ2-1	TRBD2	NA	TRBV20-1	CSAHLTREGGFGEQFF	TGCAGTGCCCATCTGACCCGGGAGGGGGGTTTTGGTGAGCAGTTCTTC
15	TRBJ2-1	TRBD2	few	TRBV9	CASSVASGSVNEQFF	TGTGCCAGCAGCGTAGCTAGCGGGAGTGTCAATGAGCAGTTCTTC
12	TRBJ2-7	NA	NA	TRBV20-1	CSASATGNEQYF	TGCAGTGCTAGCGCTACAGGAAACGAGCAGTACTTC
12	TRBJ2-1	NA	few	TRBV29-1	CSVVALNNEQFF	TGCAGCGTAGTAGCGTTGAACAATGAGCAGTTCTTC
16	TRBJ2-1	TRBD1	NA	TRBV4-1	CASSQDGTGLYNEQFF	TGCGCCAGCAGCCAAGACGGGACAGGCCTCTACAATGAGCAGTTCTTC